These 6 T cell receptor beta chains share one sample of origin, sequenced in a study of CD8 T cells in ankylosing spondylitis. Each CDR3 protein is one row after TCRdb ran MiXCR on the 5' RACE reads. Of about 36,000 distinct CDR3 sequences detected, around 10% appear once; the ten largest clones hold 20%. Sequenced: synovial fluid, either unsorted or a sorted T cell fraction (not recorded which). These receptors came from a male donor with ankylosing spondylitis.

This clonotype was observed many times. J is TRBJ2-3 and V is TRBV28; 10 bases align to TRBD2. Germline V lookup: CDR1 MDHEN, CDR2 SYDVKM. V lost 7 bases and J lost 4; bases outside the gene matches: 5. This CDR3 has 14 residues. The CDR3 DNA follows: TGTGCCAGCACCGGGACTAGCGTCCCAGATACGCAGTATTTT. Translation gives CASTGTSVPDTQYF.

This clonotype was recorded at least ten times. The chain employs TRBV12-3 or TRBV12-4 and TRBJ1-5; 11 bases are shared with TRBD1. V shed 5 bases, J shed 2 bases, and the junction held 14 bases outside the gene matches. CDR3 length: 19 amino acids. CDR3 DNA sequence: TGTGCCAGCAGTGACCCCGGGACAGGGGGGAAGTTCGGCAATCAGCCCCAGCATTTT. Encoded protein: CASSDPGTGGKFGNQPQHF.

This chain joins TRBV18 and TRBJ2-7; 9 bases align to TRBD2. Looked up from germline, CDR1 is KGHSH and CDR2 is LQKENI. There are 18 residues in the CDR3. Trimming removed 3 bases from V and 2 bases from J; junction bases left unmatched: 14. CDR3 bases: TGTGCCAGCTCACCCGAATTCGAGGGACTAGCTTTTCCCTACGAGCAGTACTTC. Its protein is CASSPEFEGLAFPYEQYF.

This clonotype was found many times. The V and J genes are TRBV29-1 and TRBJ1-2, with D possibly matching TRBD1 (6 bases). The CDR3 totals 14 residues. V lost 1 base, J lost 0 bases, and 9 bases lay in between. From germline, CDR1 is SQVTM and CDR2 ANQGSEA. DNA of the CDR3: TGCAGCGTTGAAGTGGGGGCCGCTAACTATGGCTACACCTTC. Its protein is CSVEVGAANYGYTF.

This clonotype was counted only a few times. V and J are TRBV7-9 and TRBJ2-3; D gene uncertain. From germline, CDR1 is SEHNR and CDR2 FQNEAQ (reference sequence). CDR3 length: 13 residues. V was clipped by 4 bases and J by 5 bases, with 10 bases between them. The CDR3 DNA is TGTGCCAGCAGCTCCTATAGAATAGATACGCAGTATTTT. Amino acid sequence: CASSSYRIDTQYF.

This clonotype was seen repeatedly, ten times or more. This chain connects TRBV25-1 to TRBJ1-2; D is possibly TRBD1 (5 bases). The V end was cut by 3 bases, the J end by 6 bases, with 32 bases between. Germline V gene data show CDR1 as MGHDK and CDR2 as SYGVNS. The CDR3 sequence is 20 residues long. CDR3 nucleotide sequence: TGTGCCAGCAGTGAGCCCCCTCGCGGAACGGGACTCAACACCTCCGATGGCTACACCTTC. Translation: CASSEPPRGTGLNTSDGYTF.